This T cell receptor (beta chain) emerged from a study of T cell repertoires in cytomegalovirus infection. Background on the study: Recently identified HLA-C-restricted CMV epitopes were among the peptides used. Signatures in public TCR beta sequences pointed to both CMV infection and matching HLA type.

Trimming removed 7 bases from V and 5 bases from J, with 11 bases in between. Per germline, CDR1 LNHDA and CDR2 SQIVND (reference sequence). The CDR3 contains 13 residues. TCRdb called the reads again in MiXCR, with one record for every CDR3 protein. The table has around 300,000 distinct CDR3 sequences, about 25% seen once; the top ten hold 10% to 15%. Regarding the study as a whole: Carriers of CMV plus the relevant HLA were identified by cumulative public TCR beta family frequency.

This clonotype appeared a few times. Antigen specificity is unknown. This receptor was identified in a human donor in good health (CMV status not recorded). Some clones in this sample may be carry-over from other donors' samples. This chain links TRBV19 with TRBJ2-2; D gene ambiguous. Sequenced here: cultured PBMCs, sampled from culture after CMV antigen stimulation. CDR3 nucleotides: TGTGCCAGTACCTTAGACGTTACCGGGGAGCTGTTTTTT. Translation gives CASTLDVTGELFF.